Detailed here is one TCR beta chain. What this receptor recognizes is not known. Its ends do not fully match the called genes, so a read error is possible. The cohort comprised around 700 healthy bone marrow donors. Cohort members were all nominally healthy when sampled, although unrecorded immune exposures were likely present. The donor was CMV seropositive and was included in the group of 289 seropositive cohort members. A peripheral blood sample was provided by each donor, and peripheral blood mononuclear cells were used for TCR beta sequencing. The Qiagen DNeasy Blood Extraction Kit was used to extract genomic DNA from the blood cell samples. The library was prepared using the immunoSEQ multiplex PCR assay. The multiplex PCR relied on a mix of 60 forward primers for TCR Vbeta segments and 13 reverse primers for TCR Jbeta segments. Amplification of the CDR3 region of rearranged TCR beta genes was performed with a multiplex PCR assay on genomic DNA. The amplified TCR beta libraries were sequenced on the Illumina HiSeq System as 87-base-pair reads. For the original study's pipeline: Across the 670 or so repertoires, a later analysis counted 60 million to 90 million unique TCR beta chains, 9.5 million to 13 million of which were shared by at least two donors. Raw reads were error-corrected and collapsed into unique sequences with a nearest-neighbor algorithm that merged closely related sequences to remove PCR and sequencing errors. To assign V, D and J gene segments, CDR3 sequences were aligned to IMGT reference sequences. Each retained sequence needed at least a six-nucleotide match to both a V gene segment and a J gene segment. Rearrangements were classified as productive when the CDR3 lacked stop codons and remained in frame with V and J, and all other rearrangements were classified as non-productive. Following IMGT convention, CDR3 was defined as the stretch from the second conserved V-encoded cysteine to the conserved J-encoded phenylalanine. The earlier analysis of roughly 590 of the donors excluded any sequence lacking an unambiguous match to a single V gene segment. An earlier analysis of 550 to 650 of the donors classified V segments as functional when productive rearrangements were above 56.7% and as segregating when the standard deviation between donors was above 5%. A statistical classification framework was developed to diagnose cytomegalovirus status using the catalog of TCR beta chain sequences. In a later analysis, V and J genes were assigned by comparing TCR nucleotide sequences against IMGT/GENE-DB human TR gene sequences. Using the TCRdist pipeline, a later analysis assigned CDR3 sequences along with most-parsimonious VDJ recombination scenarios. A later analysis defined each TCR beta chain by its CDR3 amino acid sequence plus V-gene family, and excluded reads lacking a unique V-gene family. As a way to deal with suspected cross-contamination and a sequencing artifact, a later analysis dropped 592 nucleotide sequences that were highly shared and had low generation probability. For each public chain, a later analysis derived a clonal expansion index from normalized ranks of inferred template counts within each repertoire. In a later analysis, generation probabilities were computed using a VDJ recombination model fitted to out-of-frame rearrangements, and the results were checked against IGoR. A later analysis scored TCR-TCR, TCR-HLA and TCR-CMV co-occurrence with hypergeometric tests, applying a repertoire-size bias correction to TCR pairs. A later analysis estimated false discovery rates by permuting HLA or CMV assignments 20 times. A later analysis grouped co-occurring TCRs with DBSCAN, adding TCRdist sequence similarity when clustering within HLA-allele-positive subsets. Co-occurrence clustering excluded repertoires with fewer than 30,000 or more than 120,000 public chains, plus five with anomalous nucleotide sharing. TCRdb retrieved this table from immuneACCESS and kept in-frame rearrangements only. Not all clones are present; in checked studies, unresolved V genes account for under half, and no reason is known for the remainder. From that table come the V and J calls and clone size; the DNA was used to work out D and trimming. The sample records around 130,000 clones, around 85% of which are singletons. Under 7% of the sample is in the top ten clones.

The data stem from a study of cytomegalovirus exposure and HLA in healthy donors (dated by TCRdb to 2017 to 2019). Regarding the complete study: An earlier analysis of some 620 of the donors reported roughly 300 Gb of sequence data and 117 million unique TCR beta sequences obtained from about 180 million T cells. Roughly 300 gigabases of sequencing data and approximately 91 million unique TCR sequences made up an early release that covered nearly 650 HLA-typed donors. Of the roughly 390 genotyped donors, less than 90% were placed in the genetic ancestry cluster associated with self-reported Caucasian donors. The study aimed to test whether signatures of past pathogen exposure could be identified by cataloging public T cell receptors. The T cell repertoires of about 700 subjects were profiled by immunosequencing and related to cytomegalovirus serostatus. Besides the first cohort of roughly 640 subjects, a separate validation cohort made up of 120 or so different subjects was used. To predict cytomegalovirus infection status, the study brought together high-throughput TCR immunosequencing, statistical association of individual TCRs with disease status, and machine learning. In a later analysis, previously published TCR beta repertoires from 666 donors were re-analyzed and high-resolution HLA genotyping was added so that TCR occurrence patterns could be studied. Rather than drawing on any new phenotypic data, the later analysis identified candidate immune exposures from TCR beta sequences and the way those sequences occurred across donors. To decide whether each TCR beta V gene segment behaved as functional or pseudogenic, an earlier analysis of some 570 of the donors relied on high-throughput TCR beta sequencing. Donor age, sex, ethnicity and CMV serostatus were compiled alongside the repertoire data. In a later genetic analysis, genome-wide SNP genotypes for about three fifths of the roughly 670 donors were used, and that subset was treated as a discovery cohort. Every repertoire in the discovery cohort had been generated on one and the same sequencing platform. HLA typing included class I and class II loci at four-digit resolution. The number of typed donors differed by locus: roughly 629-640 for A, B, C, DRB1 and DQB1; some 500 for DQA1; 606 for DPA1; and roughly 450 for DPB1. Because of strong linkage in the cohort, a handful of DR-DQ haplotypes were treated as single units for association and clustering. Across around 400 genotyped donors of the cohort, an average of roughly 200,000 unique TCR beta nucleotide sequences per donor were sequenced, and roughly 17% of those sequences were non-productive. Broader findings and caveats from the paper: When HLA alleles, especially DR and DQ, strongly co-occurred, attributing TCR associations to individual alleles was difficult. A further reported finding was that TCR beta sequences accurately predicted the HLA-A and HLA-B alleles for most subjects in the first cohort. Over 15 rarely observed V segments, including chromosome 9 orphons, were excluded from the earlier analysis of approximately 600 of the donors because counts were too low. In a later analysis, HLA-associated TCR beta chains were found to be more clonally expanded and to have lower generation probabilities than equally common non-associated chains. In a later genetic analysis, a missense DCLRE1C variant was associated with V-gene and J-gene trimming of TCR beta chains, and the association was replicated in an independent cohort. In this cohort, only TCR beta chains were sequenced, and detectable features were limited by the absence of alpha or paired-chain data. The authors suggested that the approach could potentially be generalized to other disease states and immunological phenotypes. The study listed approximately 160 TCR beta chains as associated with cytomegalovirus. In an earlier analysis of fewer than 700 of the donors, most TCR beta V segments appeared in productive rearrangements about 87% or about 30% of the time, broadly matching IMGT annotations. Three of the identified cytomegalovirus-associated TCR beta chains were confirmed in vitro to be specific for cytomegalovirus antigens. The 87-base-pair reads could not distinguish some IMGT-functional V segments, including TRBV6-2 and TRBV6-3, so those segments were excluded. A later analysis found that most CMV-associated TCR beta chains appeared HLA-restricted, with HLA associations seemingly driven largely by CMV exposure. Correlated functional status among segregating V segments might reflect linkage disequilibrium, but an unknown experimental factor could not be ruled out. While some public TCRs were present in many individuals, most TCR sequences turned up only very rarely across donors. A later analysis reported that several top co-occurrence clusters appeared linked to parvovirus B19, influenza, CMV and Epstein-Barr virus. Because HLA typing was unavailable for some donors at each locus, only the typed subset was used in association tests. A later analysis found that TCR association rates varied across HLA loci, with DRB1 alleles showing the most associated TCRs and HLA-C alleles the fewest. Compared with the 666-donor mean, donors in an Asian-associated ancestry cluster had fewer N-insertions in productive TCRs, according to a later genetic analysis. In a later analysis, around 17,000 TCR beta sequences were associated with specific HLA alleles at a false discovery rate of 0.05. CMV serostatus was the only immune exposure information available for the cohort. A cluster of highly shared sequence variants was judged likely to represent a technical artifact of the sequencing pipeline. The classifier was reported to diagnose cytomegalovirus status with high specificity and sensitivity in both the original and validation cohorts. Roughly uniform sequencing depth across donors was assumed in presence/absence analyses, although this assumption may not hold.

Counted from cysteine to phenylalanine, this CDR3 has 16 amino acids. The DNA shown is the 48-base CDR3, in frame from base 1. As encoded in the germline V gene (reference sequence), CDR1 is LNHDA while CDR2 is SQIVND. This chain joins TRBV19 to TRBJ2-6; 7 of the junction bases match TRBD2. The sample was PBMCs. The receptor comes from a woman in her twenties or thirties in good health and CMV-seropositive. The DNA sequence is TGTGCCAGTAGTACCGCCGGGGGGAATGGGGCCAACGGCCTGACTTTC. It is translated as CASSTAGGNGANGLTF.